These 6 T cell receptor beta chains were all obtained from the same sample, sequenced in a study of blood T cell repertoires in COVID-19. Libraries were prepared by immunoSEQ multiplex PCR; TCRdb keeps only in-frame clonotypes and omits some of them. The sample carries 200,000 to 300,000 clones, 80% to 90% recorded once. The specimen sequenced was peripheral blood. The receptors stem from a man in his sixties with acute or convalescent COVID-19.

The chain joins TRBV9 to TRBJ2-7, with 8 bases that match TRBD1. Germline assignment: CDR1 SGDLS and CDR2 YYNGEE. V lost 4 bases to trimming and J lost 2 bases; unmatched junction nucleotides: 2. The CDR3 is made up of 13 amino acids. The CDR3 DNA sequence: TGTGCCAGCAGCACAGGGGGGCCCTACGAGCAGTACTTC. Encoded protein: CASSTGGPYEQYF.

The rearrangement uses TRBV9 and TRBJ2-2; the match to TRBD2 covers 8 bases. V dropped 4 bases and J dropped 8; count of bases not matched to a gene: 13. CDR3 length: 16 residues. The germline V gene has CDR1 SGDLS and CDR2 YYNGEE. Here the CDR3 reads CASSPRAGGSLGELFF. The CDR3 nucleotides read TGTGCCAGCAGCCCGCGGGCGGGGGGATCCTTAGGGGAGCTGTTTTTT.

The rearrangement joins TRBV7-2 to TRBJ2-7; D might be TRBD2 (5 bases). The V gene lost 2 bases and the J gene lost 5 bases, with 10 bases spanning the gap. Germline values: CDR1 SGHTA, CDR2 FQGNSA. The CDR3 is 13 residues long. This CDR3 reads CASSLWSGDEQYF. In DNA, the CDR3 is TGTGCCAGCAGCTTATGGTCCGGGGACGAGCAGTACTTC.

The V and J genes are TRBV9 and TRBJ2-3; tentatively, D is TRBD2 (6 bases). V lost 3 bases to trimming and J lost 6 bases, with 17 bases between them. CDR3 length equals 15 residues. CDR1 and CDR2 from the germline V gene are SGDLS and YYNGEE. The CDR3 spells CASSGSLGSGDTQYF. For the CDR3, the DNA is TGTGCCAGCAGCGGATCCCTCGGGAGCGGGGATACGCAGTATTTT.

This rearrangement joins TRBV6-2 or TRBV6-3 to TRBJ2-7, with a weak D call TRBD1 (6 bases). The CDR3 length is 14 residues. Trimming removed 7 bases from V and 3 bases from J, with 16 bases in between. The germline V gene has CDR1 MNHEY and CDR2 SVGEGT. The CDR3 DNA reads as TGTGCCAGCATCCCCGGAACAGGGCTCTACGAGCAGTACTTC. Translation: CASIPGTGLYEQYF.

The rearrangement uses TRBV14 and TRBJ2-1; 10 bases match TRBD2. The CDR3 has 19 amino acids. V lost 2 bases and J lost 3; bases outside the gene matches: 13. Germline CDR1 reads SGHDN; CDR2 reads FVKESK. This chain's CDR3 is CASSQPRQASGSYYNEQFF. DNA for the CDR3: TGTGCCAGCAGCCAACCACGGCAGGCTAGCGGGAGTTACTACAATGAGCAGTTCTTC.